This T cell receptor (beta chain) was found in a study of blood T cell repertoires in COVID-19. Looking at the study overall: Sources were T cells, B-cell-depleted T cells, or PBMCs; the material itself was cDNA or gDNA.

Comments on this clone: Other DNA sequences within the sample encode an identical CDR3.

J gave up 3 bases and V 6 bases, and 5 bases lay outside the gene matches. Per the germline V gene, CDR1 is LNHDA and CDR2 is SQIVND (reference sequence). This CDR3 has 14 residues. Methods used by the authors: Amplification of reference gene primers provided the estimated nucleated cell counts. The data were produced by immunoSEQ multiplex PCR, yet TCRdb's version contains in-frame clones alone and is incomplete. For V, J and clone size, that table is used; D and trimming come from the DNA. Of around 100,000 clones listed, roughly 80% were seen once; the top ten hold about 5%. The gene calls are TRBV19 and TRBJ2-3; TRBD2 matches at 8 bases. Sequenced input: peripheral blood. The source of this sequence is a man in his 60s with acute or convalescent COVID-19. This chain's CDR3 is CASRTGGGTDTQYF. In nucleotides, the CDR3 is TGTGCCAGTAGGACGGGAGGGGGTACAGATACGCAGTATTTT. Using reference TRBV19 and TRBJ2-3 for the parts outside the CDR3, the full variable domain is DGGITQSPKYLFRKEGQNVTLSCEQNLNHDAMYWYRQDPGQGLRLIYYSQIVNDFQKGDIAEGYSVSREKKESFPLTVTSAQKNPTAFYLCASRTGGGTDTQYFGPGTRLTVL.